This T cell receptor beta chain emerged from a study of CD8 T cells in ankylosing spondylitis. General study findings and limits: Seemingly distinctive of ankylosing spondylitis blood was a TCR beta motif formed by eight highly homologous variants. Clones linked to disease were reported to show significant enrichment in matched ankylosing spondylitis synovial fluid.

Trimming stripped 0 bases from V and 5 bases from J, with 9 bases between. CDR3 length: 15 residues. The germline CDR1 and CDR2 sequences are SGDLS and YYNGEE. TCRdb itself ran the 5' RACE reads through MiXCR, one entry per CDR3 protein. The repertoire holds about 220,000 distinct CDR3 sequences, about 16% seen once, with roughly 46% in the top ten. As for this clonotype: The antigen is unknown.

The sequencing sample was made of blood, either unsorted or a sorted T cell fraction (not recorded which). The V gene is TRBV9, the J gene TRBJ1-6; D remains unclear. The receptor was isolated from a male donor with ankylosing spondylitis. For the CDR3, the DNA is TGTGCCAGCAGCGTAGAGGGAGTAGATAATTCACCCCTCCACTTT. Its translation: CASSVEGVDNSPLHF.